Shown below are 20 T cell receptor beta chains from a single sample sequenced in a study of blood T cell repertoires in COVID-19. Assay used: immunoSEQ multiplex PCR; TCRdb lists only in-frame clones, some missing. The profile shows approximately 50,000 clones, 85% of them singletons. Material: peripheral blood. These receptors all stem from a man in his sixties with acute or convalescent COVID-19.

This clone is medium-sized (0.01 to 0.1%) by share. The chain combines TRBV9 with TRBJ1-1; tentative D call: TRBD1 (5 bases). From germline, CDR1 is SGDLS and CDR2 YYNGEE. The CDR3 covers 13 residues. V was trimmed by 3 bases and J by 7 bases, leaving 13 bases between them. CDR3 residues: CASSAGGGNEAFF. The CDR3 DNA is TGTGCCAGCAGCGCCGGCGGGGGTAATGAAGCTTTCTTT.

This clone appeared a single time. This chain joins TRBV30 and TRBJ1-1, with D unresolved. The V gene lost 1 base and the J gene lost 5 bases, with 11 bases spanning the gap. There are 13 residues in the CDR3. Germline CDR1 GTSNPN, CDR2 SVGIG (reference sequence). The CDR3 here is CAWSASYETEAFF. The CDR3 DNA reads as TGTGCCTGGAGTGCCTCATATGAGACTGAAGCTTTCTTT.

The rearrangement links TRBV24-1 to TRBJ2-4; weak D call: TRBD2 (5 bases). CDR1 and CDR2 from the germline V gene are KGHDR and SFDVKD. The V and J ends lost 12 bases and 3 bases respectively, with 23 bases between them. The CDR3 length is 16 residues. The CDR3 sequence is CAAQLRANRGKNIQYF. CDR3 nucleotide sequence: TGTGCCGCCCAACTCCGGGCTAACCGGGGCAAAAACATTCAGTACTTC.

J is TRBJ1-4 and V is TRBV7-2; TRBD1 aligns across 8 bases. CDR3 length: 15 residues. Germline values: CDR1 SGHTA, CDR2 FQGNSA. Unmatched junction bases numbered 10, after V lost 5 bases and J lost 8 bases. The CDR3 DNA follows: TGTGCCAGCAGCAGAGCGACAGGGGTTCAGGAAAAACTGTTTTTT. Amino acid sequence: CASSRATGVQEKLFF.

V and J are TRBV19 and TRBJ2-3; D is uncertain. With 3 bases removed from V and 4 bases from J, the gap between germline ends came to 8 bases. CDR3 size: 13 residues. CDR1 LNHDA and CDR2 SQIVND come from the germline V gene (reference sequence). CDR3 nucleotides: TGTGCCAGTAGTATCACTATCGCAGATACGCAGTATTTT. As protein: CASSITIADTQYF.

The chain recombines TRBV18 with TRBJ2-1; D might be TRBD2 (8 bases). The germline V gene has CDR1 KGHSH and CDR2 LQKENI. Trimming stripped 3 bases from V and 8 bases from J, with 14 bases between. This CDR3 contains 14 residues. The CDR3 DNA is TGTGCCAGCTCACCGGGACTAGGGGGCGATGAGCAGTTCTTC. This encodes CASSPGLGGDEQFF.

The chain combines TRBV19 with TRBJ1-1; no firm D call. Looked up from germline, CDR1 is LNHDA and CDR2 is SQIVND (reference sequence). CDR3 length: 13 residues. The ends were cut back, 6 bases at V and 5 bases at J, with 13 bases in the middle. The CDR3, as DNA: TGTGCCAGTAGCACTCGGACTAGGACTGAAGCTTTCTTT. Translation: CASSTRTRTEAFF.

In its sample, this clone was seen a few times. V usage is TRBV7-3 and J usage is TRBJ2-7; D gene uncertain. The germline V gene has CDR1 SGHTA and CDR2 FQGTGA. V lost 5 bases and J lost 6, with 14 bases in between. The CDR3 loop spans 13 amino acids. The CDR3 is CASSLLRRSEQYF. CDR3 DNA sequence: TGTGCCAGCAGCCTACTACGGAGATCCGAGCAGTACTTC. Looking up the rest from reference TRBV7-3 and TRBJ2-7 gives the full variable domain: GAGVSQTPSNKVTEKGKYVELRCDPISGHTALYWYRQSLGQGPEFLIYFQGTGAADDSGLPNDRFFAVRPEGSVSTLKIQRTERGDSAVYLCASSLLRRSEQYFGPGTRLTVT.

The genes are TRBV9 and TRBJ2-2; 12 bases map to TRBD2. Germline trimming cut 4 bases from V and 4 bases from J; bases unmatched to any gene: 5. Germline CDR1 is SGDLS and CDR2 is YYNGEE. The CDR3 contains 16 residues. CDR3 coding DNA: TGTGCCAGCAGCCCGAGACTAGCGGGAGTCACCGGGGAGCTGTTTTTT. As protein: CASSPRLAGVTGELFF. Supplemented by reference TRBV9 and TRBJ2-2, the full variable domain reads DSGVTQTPKHLITATGQRVTLRCSPRSGDLSVYWYQQSLDQGLQFLIQYYNGEERAKGNILERFSAQQFPDLHSELNLSSLELGDSALYFCASSPRLAGVTGELFFGEGSRLTVL.

The chain couples TRBV7-9 to TRBJ1-2; no definite D call. Germline lookup yields CDR1 SEHNR and CDR2 FQNEAQ (reference sequence). V was shortened by 5 bases and J by 2 bases, with 12 bases between the two germline ends. The CDR3 loop spans 14 amino acids. The DNA for the CDR3 is TGTGCCAGCAGCCCCTTCACAGAAAACTATGGCTACACCTTC. It yields the protein CASSPFTENYGYTF.

The chain couples TRBV27 to TRBJ2-3; maybe TRBD2 (9 bases). The V end was cut by 6 bases, the J end by 6 bases, with 28 bases between. Germline V lookup: CDR1 MNHEY, CDR2 SMNVEV (reference sequence). The CDR3 contains 18 residues. As DNA, the CDR3 is TGTGCCAGCAGCCCGCGGGGGGGGACAGGTAGTTTTCGGGATACGCAGTATTTT. As protein: CASSPRGGTGSFRDTQYF.

This clone occurred once. The chain couples TRBV7-2 to TRBJ2-7; 7 nucleotides align to TRBD1. The CDR3 totals 15 residues. V dropped 5 bases and J dropped 3; count of bases not matched to a gene: 10. Germline V gene lookup returns CDR1 SGHTA and CDR2 FQGNSA. For the CDR3, the DNA is TGTGCCAGCAGCCAGAGACAGGGACCCTTCTACGAGCAGTACTTC. This encodes CASSQRQGPFYEQYF.

This chain joins TRBV28 and TRBJ2-7; 8 bases are a match to TRBD2. CDR3 length: 16 residues. CDR1 is MDHEN, CDR2 SYDVKM, per germline. V lost 4 bases, J lost 7 bases, and 15 bases stayed unmatched. CDR3 nucleotide sequence: TGTGCCAGCAGTTCCCCCCCGATGCGGGAGCGGGGGGAGCAGTACTTC. Protein sequence: CASSSPPMRERGEQYF.

The CDR3 spells CASTLAQGEQFF. Here the CDR3 DNA reads TGTGCCAGCACTCTAGCGCAGGGTGAGCAGTTCTTC. V usage is TRBV2 and J usage is TRBJ2-1, with D possibly matching TRBD2 (6 bases). Between the trimmed V and J ends, which lost 7 bases and 9 bases, there was a span of 13 bases. The CDR3 length is 12 residues. Germline assignment: CDR1 SNHLY and CDR2 FYNNEI.

This clone was observed a few times. The rearrangement links TRBV6-5 to TRBJ1-1; D unclear. Germline V gene data show CDR1 as MNHEY and CDR2 as SVGAGI. Trimming pared 6 bases from V and 3 bases from J, leaving 5 bases between. The CDR3 totals 11 residues. CDR3 coding DNA: TGTGCCAGCAGCCGTTACACTGAAGCTTTCTTT. Protein sequence: CASSRYTEAFF.

V gene TRBV5-5 combines with J gene TRBJ2-1; 13 bases match TRBD2. V gave up 5 bases and J gave up 8 bases; unmatched junction bases: 10. There are 16 residues in the CDR3. The germline gives CDR1 SGHKS, CDR2 YYEKEE (reference sequence). The CDR3 nucleotides are TGTGCCAGCAGTTTTGAAGGACTAGCGGGAGTCGATGAGCAGTTCTTC. This encodes CASSFEGLAGVDEQFF.

The chain links TRBV21-1 to TRBJ2-1; the table calls TRBD2, which could not be checked here. TRBV21-1 corresponds to a pseudogene. This CDR3 has 16 amino acids. The CDR3 here is CASSKGGLAGRAEQFF. In DNA, the CDR3 is TGTGCCAGCAGCAAAGGGGGACTAGCGGGACGGGCTGAGCAGTTCTTC.

The rearrangement uses TRBV5-6 and TRBJ1-4; TRBD1 matches 8 bases. With V trimmed by 2 bases and J by 2 bases, 8 bases remained unmatched. Per germline, CDR1 SGHDT and CDR2 YYEEEE. CDR3 length: 17 residues. The CDR3 is CASSFRSQGATNEKLFF. The CDR3 region has the DNA TGTGCCAGCAGCTTTCGTTCTCAGGGGGCGACTAATGAAAAACTGTTTTTT.

The J gene is TRBJ2-7, the V gene TRBV28, with 13 bases aligning to TRBD2. This CDR3 contains 17 residues. Germline loops: CDR1 MDHEN, CDR2 SYDVKM. Germline trimming cut 2 bases from V and 2 bases from J; bases unmatched to any gene: 6. In DNA form, the CDR3 reads TGTGCCAGCAGTTTAAGACTAGCGGGAGGCCGTCCCTACGAGCAGTACTTC. The encoded protein is CASSLRLAGGRPYEQYF.

This clone has more than one count but fewer than ten. The J gene is TRBJ2-7, the V gene TRBV27; no clear D. The CDR3 is 14 residues long. Between the trimmed V and J ends, which lost 4 bases and 2 bases, there was a span of 12 bases. In germline, CDR1 is MNHEY, CDR2 SMNVEV (reference sequence). The CDR3 coding sequence is TGTGCCAGCAGTTCTGCCCGAACTCCCTACGAGCAGTACTTC. Amino acids: CASSSARTPYEQYF.